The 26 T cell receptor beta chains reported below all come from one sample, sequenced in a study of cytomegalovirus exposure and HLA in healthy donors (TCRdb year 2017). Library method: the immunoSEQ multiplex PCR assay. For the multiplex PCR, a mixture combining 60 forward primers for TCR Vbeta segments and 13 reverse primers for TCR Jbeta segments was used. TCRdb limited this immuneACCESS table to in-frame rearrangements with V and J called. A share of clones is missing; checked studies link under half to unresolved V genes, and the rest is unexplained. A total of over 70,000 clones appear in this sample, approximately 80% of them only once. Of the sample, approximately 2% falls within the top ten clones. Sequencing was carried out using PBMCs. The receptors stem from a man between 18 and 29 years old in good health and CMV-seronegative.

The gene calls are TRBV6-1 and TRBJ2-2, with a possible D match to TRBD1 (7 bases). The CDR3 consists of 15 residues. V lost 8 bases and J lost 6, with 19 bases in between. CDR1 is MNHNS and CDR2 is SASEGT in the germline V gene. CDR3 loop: CASAVGGGHAGELFF. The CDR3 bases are TGTGCCAGCGCCGTTGGAGGGGGCCATGCCGGGGAGCTGTTTTTT.

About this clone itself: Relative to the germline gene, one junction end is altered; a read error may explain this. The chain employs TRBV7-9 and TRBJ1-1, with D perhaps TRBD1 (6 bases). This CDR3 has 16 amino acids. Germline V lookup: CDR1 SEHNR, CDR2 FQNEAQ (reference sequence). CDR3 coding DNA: TGTTCCAGCAGCTTAGGGGGAGGAAGACTGAACACTGAAGCTTTCTTT. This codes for CSSSLGGGRLNTEAFF.

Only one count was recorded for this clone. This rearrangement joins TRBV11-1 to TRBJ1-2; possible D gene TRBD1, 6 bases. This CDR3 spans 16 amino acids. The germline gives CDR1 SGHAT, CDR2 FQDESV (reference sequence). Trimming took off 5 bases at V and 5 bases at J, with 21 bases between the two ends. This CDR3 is CASSPESGQRLYGYTF. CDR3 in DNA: TGTGCCAGCAGCCCGGAGTCAGGACAGAGACTTTATGGCTACACCTTC. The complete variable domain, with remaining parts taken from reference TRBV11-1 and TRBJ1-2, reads EAEVAQSPRYKITEKSQAVAFWCDPISGHATLYWYRQILGQGPELLVQFQDESVVDDSQLPKDRFSAERLKGVDSTLKIQPAELGDSAMYLCASSPESGQRLYGYTFGSGTRLTVV.

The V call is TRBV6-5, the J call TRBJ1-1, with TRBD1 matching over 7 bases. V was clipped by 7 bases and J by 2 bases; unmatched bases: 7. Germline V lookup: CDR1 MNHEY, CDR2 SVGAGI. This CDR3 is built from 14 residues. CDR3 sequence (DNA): TGTGCCAGCACCCTCGCAGGGGGTAACACTGAAGCTTTCTTT. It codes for CASTLAGGNTEAFF.

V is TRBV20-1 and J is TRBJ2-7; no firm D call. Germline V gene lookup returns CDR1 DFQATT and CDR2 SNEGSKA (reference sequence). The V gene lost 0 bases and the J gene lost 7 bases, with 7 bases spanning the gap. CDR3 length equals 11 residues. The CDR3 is CSARDQWEQYF. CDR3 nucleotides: TGCAGTGCTAGAGATCAGTGGGAGCAGTACTTC.

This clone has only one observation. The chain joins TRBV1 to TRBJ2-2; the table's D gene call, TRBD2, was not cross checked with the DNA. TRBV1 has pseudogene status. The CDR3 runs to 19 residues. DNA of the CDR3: TGCACCAGCAGCCAAGGGGATGTGGGTGCTAGCGGGAGACCCGGGGAGCTGTTTTTT. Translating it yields CTSSQGDVGASGRPGELFF.

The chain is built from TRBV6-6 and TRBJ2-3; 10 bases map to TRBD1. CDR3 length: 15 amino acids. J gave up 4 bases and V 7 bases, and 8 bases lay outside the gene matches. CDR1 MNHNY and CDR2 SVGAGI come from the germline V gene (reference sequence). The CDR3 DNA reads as TGTGCCAGCACCGCCGGGACAGGGGTTTCAGATACGCAGTATTTT. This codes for CASTAGTGVSDTQYF.

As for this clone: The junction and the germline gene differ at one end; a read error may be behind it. The CDR3 DNA sequence: TGTGCTAGCAGCCCCCACATTTCAGGGAACCAAGAGACCCAGTACTTC. Residues: CASSPHISGNQETQYF. The V and J genes are TRBV7-7 and TRBJ2-5, with a possible D match to TRBD1 (5 bases). CDR1 and CDR2 from the germline V gene are SSHAT and FNYEAQ (reference sequence). The CDR3 loop spans 16 amino acids.

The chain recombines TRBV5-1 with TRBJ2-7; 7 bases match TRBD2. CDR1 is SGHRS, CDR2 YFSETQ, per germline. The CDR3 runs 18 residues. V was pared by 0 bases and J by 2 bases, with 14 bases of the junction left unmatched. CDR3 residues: CASSLVGGVQVTAYEQYF. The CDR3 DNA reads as TGCGCCAGCAGCTTGGTGGGGGGGGTACAGGTTACCGCCTACGAGCAGTACTTC.

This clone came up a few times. The CDR3 DNA follows: TGTGCCAGCAGCTTGATAGGCACAGATACGCAGTATTTT. It specifies CASSLIGTDTQYF. The chain couples TRBV7-9 to TRBJ2-3; D ambiguous. The CDR3 loop spans 13 amino acids. The V gene's germline CDR1 is SEHNR and CDR2 FQNEAQ (reference sequence). V lost 3 bases and J lost 1, with 5 bases in between.

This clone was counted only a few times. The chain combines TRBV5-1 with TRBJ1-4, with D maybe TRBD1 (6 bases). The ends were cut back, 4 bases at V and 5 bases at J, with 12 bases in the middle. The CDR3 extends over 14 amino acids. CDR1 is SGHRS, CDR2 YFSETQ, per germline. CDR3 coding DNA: TGCGCCAGCAGCCCAGGGGCCCCCAATGAAAAACTGTTTTTT. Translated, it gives CASSPGAPNEKLFF.

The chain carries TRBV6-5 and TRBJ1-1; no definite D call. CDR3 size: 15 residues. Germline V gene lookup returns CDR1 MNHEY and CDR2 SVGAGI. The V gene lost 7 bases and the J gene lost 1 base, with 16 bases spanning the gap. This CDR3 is CASIPPGVTNTEAFF. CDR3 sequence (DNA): TGTGCCAGCATCCCTCCCGGGGTTACGAACACTGAAGCTTTCTTT.

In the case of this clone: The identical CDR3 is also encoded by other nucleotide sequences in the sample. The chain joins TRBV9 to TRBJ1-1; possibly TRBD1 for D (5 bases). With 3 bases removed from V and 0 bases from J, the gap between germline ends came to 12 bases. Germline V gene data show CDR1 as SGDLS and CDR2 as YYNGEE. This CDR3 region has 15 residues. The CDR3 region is CASSGGGNMNTEAFF. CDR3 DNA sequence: TGTGCCAGCAGCGGGGGGGGGAATATGAACACTGAAGCTTTCTTT.

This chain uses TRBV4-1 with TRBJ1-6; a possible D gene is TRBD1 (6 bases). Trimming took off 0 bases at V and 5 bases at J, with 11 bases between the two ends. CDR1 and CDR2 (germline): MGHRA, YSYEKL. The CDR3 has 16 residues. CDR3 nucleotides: TGCGCCAGCAGCCAAGAAGGGGGGGGAAATAATTCACCCCTCCACTTT. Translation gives CASSQEGGGNNSPLHF.

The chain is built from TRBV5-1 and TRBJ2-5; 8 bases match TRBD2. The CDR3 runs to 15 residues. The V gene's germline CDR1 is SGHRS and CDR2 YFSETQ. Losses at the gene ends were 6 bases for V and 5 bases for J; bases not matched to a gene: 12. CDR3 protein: CASTTGGAEVETQYF. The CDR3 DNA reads TGCGCCAGCACCACGGGAGGGGCGGAGGTGGAGACCCAGTACTTC.

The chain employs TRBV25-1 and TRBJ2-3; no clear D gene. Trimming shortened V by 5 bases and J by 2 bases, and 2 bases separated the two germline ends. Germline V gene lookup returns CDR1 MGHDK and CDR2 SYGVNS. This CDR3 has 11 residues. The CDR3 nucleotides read TGTGCCAGCAGTCACACAGATACGCAGTATTTT. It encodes CASSHTDTQYF.

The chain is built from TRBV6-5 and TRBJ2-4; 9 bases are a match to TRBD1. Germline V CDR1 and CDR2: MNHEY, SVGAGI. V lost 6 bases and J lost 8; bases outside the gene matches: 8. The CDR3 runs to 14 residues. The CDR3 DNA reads TGTGCCAGCAGCAGGACAGGGGAGAGGGACATTCAGTACTTC. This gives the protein CASSRTGERDIQYF.

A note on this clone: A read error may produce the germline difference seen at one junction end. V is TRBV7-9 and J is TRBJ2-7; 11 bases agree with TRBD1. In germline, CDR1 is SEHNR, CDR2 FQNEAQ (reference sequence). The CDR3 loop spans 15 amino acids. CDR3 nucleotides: TGTTCCAGCAGCTCAATCGGGACAGGGGGAGTGAAGCAGTACTTC. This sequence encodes CSSSSIGTGGVKQYF.

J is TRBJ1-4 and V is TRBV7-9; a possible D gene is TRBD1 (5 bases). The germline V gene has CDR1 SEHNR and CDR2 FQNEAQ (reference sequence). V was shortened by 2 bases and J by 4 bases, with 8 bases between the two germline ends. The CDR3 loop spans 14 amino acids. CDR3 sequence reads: CASSLRQGNEKLFF. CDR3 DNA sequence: TGTGCCAGCAGCTTAAGGCAGGGTAATGAAAAACTGTTTTTT.

The CDR3 protein is CASIPGDRTHEQYF. CDR3 sequence (DNA): TGTGCCAGCATCCCGGGGGACAGGACCCACGAGCAGTACTTC. The chain employs TRBV6-5 and TRBJ2-7; 8 nucleotides line up with TRBD1. The J segment lost 5 bases and the V segment lost 7 bases, leaving 10 bases of the junction unmatched. Germline-derived CDR1 and CDR2 are MNHEY and SVGAGI. The CDR3 loop spans 14 amino acids.

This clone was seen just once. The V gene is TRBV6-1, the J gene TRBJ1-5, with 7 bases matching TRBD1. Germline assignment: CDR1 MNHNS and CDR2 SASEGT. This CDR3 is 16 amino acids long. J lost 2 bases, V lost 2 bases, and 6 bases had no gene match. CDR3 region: CASSEIGGAGNQPQHF. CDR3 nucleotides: TGTGCCAGCAGTGAAATAGGGGGCGCGGGCAATCAGCCCCAGCATTTT.

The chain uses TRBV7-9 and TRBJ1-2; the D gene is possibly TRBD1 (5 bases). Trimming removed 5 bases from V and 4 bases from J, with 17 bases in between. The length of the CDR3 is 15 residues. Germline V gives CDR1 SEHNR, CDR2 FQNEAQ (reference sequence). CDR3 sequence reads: CASSPRQPDLYGYTF. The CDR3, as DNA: TGTGCCAGCAGCCCTCGACAGCCCGACCTCTATGGCTACACCTTC.

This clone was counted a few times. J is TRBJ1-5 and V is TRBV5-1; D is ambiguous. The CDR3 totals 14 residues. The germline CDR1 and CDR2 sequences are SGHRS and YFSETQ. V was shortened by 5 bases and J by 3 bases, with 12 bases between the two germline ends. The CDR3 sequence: CASSISGFNQPQHF. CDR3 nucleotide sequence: TGCGCCAGCAGTATATCGGGATTCAATCAGCCCCAGCATTTT.

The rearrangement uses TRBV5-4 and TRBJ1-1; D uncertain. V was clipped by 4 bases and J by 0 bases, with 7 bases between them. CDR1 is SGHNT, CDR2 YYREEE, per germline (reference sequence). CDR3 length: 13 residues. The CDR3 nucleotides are TGTGCCAGCAGCCCGGGTATGAACACTGAAGCTTTCTTT. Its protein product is CASSPGMNTEAFF.

In nucleotides, the CDR3 is TGCGCCAGCAGCTTGGCGGCAGGGGGCATGAACACTGAAGCTTTCTTT. This encodes CASSLAAGGMNTEAFF. The chain joins TRBV5-1 to TRBJ1-1, with TRBD1 matching 8 bases. This CDR3 spans 16 amino acids. Germline CDR1 SGHRS, CDR2 YFSETQ. V lost 0 bases, J lost 0 bases, and 4 bases stayed unmatched. Based on the CDR3 plus reference TRBV5-1 and TRBJ1-1, the full variable domain is KAGVTQTPRYLIKTRGQQVTLSCSPISGHRSVSWYQQTPGQGLQFLFEYFSETQRNKGNFPGRFSGRQFSNSRSEMNVSTLELGDSALYLCASSLAAGGMNTEAFFGQGTRLTVV.

CDR3 in amino acids: CASRPDRGQVDTGELFF. The CDR3 DNA follows: TGTGCCAGTAGACCGGACAGGGGGCAAGTGGACACCGGGGAGCTGTTTTTT. The chain couples TRBV19 to TRBJ2-2; TRBD1 matches 11 bases. Germline V gives CDR1 LNHDA, CDR2 SQIVND (reference sequence). Trimming cost V 6 bases and J 3 bases; bases outside gene matches: 9. The CDR3 sequence is 17 residues long.